A single sample is the source of the 3 T cell receptor beta chains below, sequenced in a study of OX40 agonist ivuxolimab in advanced cancers. Generated by immunoSEQ multiplex PCR, the TCRdb table keeps only in-frame clones and is missing some. The sample lists approximately 46,000 clones; 70% to 80% were seen once. The source material was CD4+ or CD8+ T cells sorted from blood, sampled in a trial of the OX40 agonist ivuxolimab. The receptors here all came from an adult with an advanced solid tumor such as melanoma, head and neck, liver or kidney cancer.

The chain uses TRBV7-9 and TRBJ2-1; 8 positions match TRBD2. The CDR3 consists of 15 residues. CDR1 is SEHNR and CDR2 is FQNEAQ in the germline V gene (reference sequence). The junction had 9 bases not matched to a gene; V was cut back by 7 bases and J by 4 bases. The CDR3 DNA is TGTGCCAGCATCACCGGGACTAGTGCATACAATGAGCAGTTCTTC. This encodes CASITGTSAYNEQFF.

V gene TRBV7-2 combines with J gene TRBJ1-5, with D possibly being TRBD1 (6 bases). The V end lost 1 base, the J end lost 9 bases, and 10 bases lay between the germline ends. This CDR3 spans 13 amino acids. Germline CDR1 SGHTA, CDR2 FQGNSA. CDR3 in amino acids: CASSLGGGRPQHF. The CDR3 DNA is TGTGCCAGCAGCTTAGGCGGGGGGCGGCCCCAGCATTTT.

V and J are TRBV7-9 and TRBJ2-1; 9 nucleotides match TRBD1. The CDR3 spans 16 residues. V lost 5 bases to trimming and J lost 7 bases; unmatched junction nucleotides: 12. In germline, CDR1 is SEHNR, CDR2 FQNEAQ (reference sequence). CDR3 amino acids: CASSQGGTGKSNEQFF. The CDR3 bases are TGTGCCAGCAGCCAAGGGGGGACAGGGAAGTCTAATGAGCAGTTCTTC.